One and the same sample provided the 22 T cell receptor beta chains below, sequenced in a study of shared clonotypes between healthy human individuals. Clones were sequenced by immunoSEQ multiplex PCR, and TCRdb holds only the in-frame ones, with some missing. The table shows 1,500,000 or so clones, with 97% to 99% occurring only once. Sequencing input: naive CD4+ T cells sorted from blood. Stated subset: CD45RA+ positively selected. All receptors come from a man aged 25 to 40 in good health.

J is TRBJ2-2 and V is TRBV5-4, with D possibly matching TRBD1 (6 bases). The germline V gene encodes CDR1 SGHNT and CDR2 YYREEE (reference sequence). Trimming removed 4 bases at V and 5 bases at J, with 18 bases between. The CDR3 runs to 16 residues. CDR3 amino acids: CASSPPHPGETGELFF. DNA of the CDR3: TGTGCCAGCAGCCCGCCACACCCAGGGGAAACCGGGGAGCTGTTTTTT. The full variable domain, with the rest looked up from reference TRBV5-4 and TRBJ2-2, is ETGVTQSPTHLIKTRGQQVTLRCSSQSGHNTVSWYQQALGQGPQFIFQYYREEENGRGNFPPRFSGLQFPNYSSELNVNALELDDSALYLCASSPPHPGETGELFFGEGSRLTVL.

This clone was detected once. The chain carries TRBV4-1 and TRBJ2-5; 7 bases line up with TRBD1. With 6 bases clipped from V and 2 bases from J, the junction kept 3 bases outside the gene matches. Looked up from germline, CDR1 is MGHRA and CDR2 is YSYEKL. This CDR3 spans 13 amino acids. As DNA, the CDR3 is TGCGCCAGCAGACGGGACAGTCAAGAGACCCAGTACTTC. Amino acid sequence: CASRRDSQETQYF.

In nucleotides, the CDR3 is TGTGCCAGCAGTTCAGGTCGGCTGAGCTCCTACGAGCAGTACTTC. Amino acid sequence: CASSSGRLSSYEQYF. The chain is built from TRBV11-2 and TRBJ2-7; no clear D gene. Trimming shortened V by 6 bases and J by 0 bases, and 15 bases separated the two germline ends. This CDR3 spans 15 amino acids. In germline, CDR1 is SGHAT, CDR2 FQNNGV.

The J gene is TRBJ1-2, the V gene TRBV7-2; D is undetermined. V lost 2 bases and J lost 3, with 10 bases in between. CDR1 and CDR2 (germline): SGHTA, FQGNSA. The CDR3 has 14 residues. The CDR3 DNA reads TGTGCCAGCAGCTTACAGAGTCGGGACTATGGCTACACCTTC. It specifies CASSLQSRDYGYTF. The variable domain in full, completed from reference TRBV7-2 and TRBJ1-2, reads GAGVSQSPSNKVTEKGKDVELRCDPISGHTALYWYRQSLGQGLEFLIYFQGNSAPDKSGLPSDRFSAERTGGSVSTLTIQRTQQEDSAVYLCASSLQSRDYGYTFGSGTRLTVV.

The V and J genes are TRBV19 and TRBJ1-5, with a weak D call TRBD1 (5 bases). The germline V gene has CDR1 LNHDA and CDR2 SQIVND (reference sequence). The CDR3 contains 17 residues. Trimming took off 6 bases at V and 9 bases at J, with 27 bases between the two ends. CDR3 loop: CASRRFSLDPPRGPQHF. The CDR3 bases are TGTGCCAGTAGAAGGTTCTCGTTGGACCCACCAAGGGGGCCCCAGCATTTT.

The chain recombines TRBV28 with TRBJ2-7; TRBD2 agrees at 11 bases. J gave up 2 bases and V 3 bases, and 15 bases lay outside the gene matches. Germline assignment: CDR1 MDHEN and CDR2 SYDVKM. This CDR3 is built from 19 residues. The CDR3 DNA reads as TGTGCCAGCAGTTTTCCAGGGAACTGGGTAGCGGGAGGGACCTACGAGCAGTACTTC. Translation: CASSFPGNWVAGGTYEQYF.

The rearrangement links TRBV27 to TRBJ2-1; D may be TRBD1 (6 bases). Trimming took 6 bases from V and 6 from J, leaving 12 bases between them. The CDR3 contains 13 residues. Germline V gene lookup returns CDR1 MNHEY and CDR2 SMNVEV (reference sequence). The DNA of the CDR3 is TGTGCCAGCAGACAGGGACGCCTCAATGAGCAGTTCTTC. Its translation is CASRQGRLNEQFF.

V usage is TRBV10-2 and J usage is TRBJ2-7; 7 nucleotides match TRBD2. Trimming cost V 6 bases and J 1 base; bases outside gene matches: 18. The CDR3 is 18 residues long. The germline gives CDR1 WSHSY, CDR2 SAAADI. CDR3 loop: CASRPGFCVGGGSYEQYF. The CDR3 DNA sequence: TGCGCCAGCAGGCCAGGTTTTTGTGTTGGGGGAGGGTCCTACGAGCAGTACTTC.

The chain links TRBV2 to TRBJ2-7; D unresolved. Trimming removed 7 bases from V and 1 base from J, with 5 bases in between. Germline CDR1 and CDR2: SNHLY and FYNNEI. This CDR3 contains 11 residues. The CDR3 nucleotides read TGTGCCAGCACGTTTTCCTACGAGCAGTACTTC. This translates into CASTFSYEQYF.

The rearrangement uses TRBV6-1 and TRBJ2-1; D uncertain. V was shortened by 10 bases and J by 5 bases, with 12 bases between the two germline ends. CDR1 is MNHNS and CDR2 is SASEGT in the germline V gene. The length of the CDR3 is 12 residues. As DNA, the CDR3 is TGTGCCACCGCGGCGAGGAACAATGAGCAGTTCTTC. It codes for CATAARNNEQFF.

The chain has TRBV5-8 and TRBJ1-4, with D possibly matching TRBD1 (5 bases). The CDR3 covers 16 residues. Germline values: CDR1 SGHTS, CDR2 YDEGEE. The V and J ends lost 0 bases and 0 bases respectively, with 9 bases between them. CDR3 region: CASSLGDRATNEKLFF. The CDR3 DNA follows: TGTGCCAGCAGCTTGGGAGACAGAGCAACTAATGAAAAACTGTTTTTT. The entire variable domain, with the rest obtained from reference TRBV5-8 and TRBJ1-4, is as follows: EAGVTQSPTHLIKTRGQQATLRCSPISGHTSVYWYQQALGLGLQFLLWYDEGEERNRGNFPPRFSGRQFPNYSSELNVNALELEDSALYLCASSLGDRATNEKLFFGSGTQLSVL.

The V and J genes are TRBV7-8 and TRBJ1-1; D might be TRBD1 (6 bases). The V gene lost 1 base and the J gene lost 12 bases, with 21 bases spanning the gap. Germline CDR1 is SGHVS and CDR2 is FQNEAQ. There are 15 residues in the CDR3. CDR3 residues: CASSLGLSGQGPTFF. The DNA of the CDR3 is TGTGCCAGCAGCTTAGGGTTAAGTGGTCAGGGGCCTACTTTCTTT.

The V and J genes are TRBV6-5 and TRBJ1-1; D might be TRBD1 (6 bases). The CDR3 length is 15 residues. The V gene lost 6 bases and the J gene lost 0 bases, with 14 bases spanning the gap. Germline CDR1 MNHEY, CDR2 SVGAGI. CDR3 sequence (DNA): TGTGCCAGCAGAAAGGACAGACCCATGAACACTGAAGCTTTCTTT. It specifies CASRKDRPMNTEAFF.

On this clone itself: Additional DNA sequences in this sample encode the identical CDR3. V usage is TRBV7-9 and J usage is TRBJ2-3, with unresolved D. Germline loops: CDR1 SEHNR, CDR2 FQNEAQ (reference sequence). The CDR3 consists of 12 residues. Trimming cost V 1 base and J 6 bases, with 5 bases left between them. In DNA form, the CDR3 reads TGTGCCAGCAGCTTAGTGGGGGATACGCAGTATTTT. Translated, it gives CASSLVGDTQYF. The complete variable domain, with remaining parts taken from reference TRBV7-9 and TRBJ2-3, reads DTGVSQNPRHKITKRGQNVTFRCDPISEHNRLYWYRQTLGQGPEFLTYFQNEAQLEKSRLLSDRFSAERPKGSFSTLEIQRTEQGDSAMYLCASSLVGDTQYFGPGTRLTVL.

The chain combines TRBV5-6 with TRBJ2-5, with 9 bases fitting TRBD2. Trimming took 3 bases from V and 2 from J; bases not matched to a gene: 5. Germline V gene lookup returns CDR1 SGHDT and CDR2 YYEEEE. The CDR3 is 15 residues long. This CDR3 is CASSSYSGGQETQYF. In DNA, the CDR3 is TGTGCCAGCAGCTCCTATAGCGGGGGACAAGAGACCCAGTACTTC.

The CDR3 DNA sequence: TGTGCCAGCAGCTTAGGATTAGGGACAGGGAACTCCTACGAGCAGTACTTC. It specifies CASSLGLGTGNSYEQYF. This chain uses TRBV7-8 with TRBJ2-7, with 9 bases that match TRBD1. CDR3 length: 17 amino acids. The V segment lost 1 base and the J segment 0 bases; nucleotides outside the gene matches: 7. The germline V gene encodes CDR1 SGHVS and CDR2 FQNEAQ.

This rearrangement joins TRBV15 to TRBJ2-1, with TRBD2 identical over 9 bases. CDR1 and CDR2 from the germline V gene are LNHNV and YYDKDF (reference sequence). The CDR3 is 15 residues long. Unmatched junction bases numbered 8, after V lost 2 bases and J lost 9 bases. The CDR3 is CATSRKGGRVVEQFF. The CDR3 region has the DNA TGTGCCACCAGCAGAAAAGGCGGGAGGGTGGTTGAGCAGTTCTTC.

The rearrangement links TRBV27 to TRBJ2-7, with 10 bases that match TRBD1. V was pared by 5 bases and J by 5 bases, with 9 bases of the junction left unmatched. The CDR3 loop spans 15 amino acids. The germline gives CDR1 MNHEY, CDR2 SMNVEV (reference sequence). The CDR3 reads CASSTLDRGPNEQYF. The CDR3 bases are TGTGCCAGCAGTACCTTAGACAGGGGGCCCAACGAGCAGTACTTC.

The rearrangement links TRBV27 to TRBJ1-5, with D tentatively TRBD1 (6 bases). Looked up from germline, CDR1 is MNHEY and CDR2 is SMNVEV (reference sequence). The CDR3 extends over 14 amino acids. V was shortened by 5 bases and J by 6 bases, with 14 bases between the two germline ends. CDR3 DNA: TGTGCCAGCAGTCATTTACAGGGTGGTCAGCCCCAGCATTTT. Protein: CASSHLQGGQPQHF.

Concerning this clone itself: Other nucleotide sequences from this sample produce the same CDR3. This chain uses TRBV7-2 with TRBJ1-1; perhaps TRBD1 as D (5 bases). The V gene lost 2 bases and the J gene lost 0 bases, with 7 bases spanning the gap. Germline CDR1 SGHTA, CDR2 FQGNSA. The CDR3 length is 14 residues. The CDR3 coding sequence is TGTGCCAGCAGCTTAAGGGGATTGAACACTGAAGCTTTCTTT. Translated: CASSLRGLNTEAFF.

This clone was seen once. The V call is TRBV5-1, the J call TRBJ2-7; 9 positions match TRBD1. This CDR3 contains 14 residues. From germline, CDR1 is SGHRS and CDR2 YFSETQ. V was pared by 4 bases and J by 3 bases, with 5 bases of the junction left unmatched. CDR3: CASSPRDRDYEQYF. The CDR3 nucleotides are TGCGCCAGCAGCCCGCGGGACAGGGACTACGAGCAGTACTTC. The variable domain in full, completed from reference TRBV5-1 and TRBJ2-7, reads KAGVTQTPRYLIKTRGQQVTLSCSPISGHRSVSWYQQTPGQGLQFLFEYFSETQRNKGNFPGRFSGRQFSNSRSEMNVSTLELGDSALYLCASSPRDRDYEQYFGPGTRLTVT.

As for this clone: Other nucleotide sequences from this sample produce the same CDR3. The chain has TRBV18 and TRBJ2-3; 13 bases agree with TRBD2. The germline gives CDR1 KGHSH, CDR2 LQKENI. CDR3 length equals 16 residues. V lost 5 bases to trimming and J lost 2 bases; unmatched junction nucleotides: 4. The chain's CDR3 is CASSSGLAGTTDTQYF. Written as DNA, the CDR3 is TGTGCCAGCTCATCGGGACTAGCGGGGACCACAGATACGCAGTATTTT.